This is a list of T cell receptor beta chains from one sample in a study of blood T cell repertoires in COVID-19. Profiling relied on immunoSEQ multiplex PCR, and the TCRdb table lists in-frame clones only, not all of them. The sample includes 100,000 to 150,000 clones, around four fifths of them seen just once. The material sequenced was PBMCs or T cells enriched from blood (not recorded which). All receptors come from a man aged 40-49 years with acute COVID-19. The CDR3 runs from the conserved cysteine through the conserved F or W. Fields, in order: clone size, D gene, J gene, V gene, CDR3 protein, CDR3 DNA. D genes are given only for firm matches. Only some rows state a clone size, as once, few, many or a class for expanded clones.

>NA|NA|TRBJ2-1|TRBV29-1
CSVRLATNNEQFF
TGCAGCGTTCGGCTAGCGACTAACAATGAGCAGTTCTTC
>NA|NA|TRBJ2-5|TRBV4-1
CASSASGSETQYF
TGCGCCTCGTCCGCCTCGGGGTCGGAGACCCAGTACTTC
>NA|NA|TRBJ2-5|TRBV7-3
CASSRRVGQETQYF
TGTGCCAGCAGTCGACGGGTTGGGCAAGAGACCCAGTACTTC
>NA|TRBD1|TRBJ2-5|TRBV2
CASSGTGQETQYF
TGTGCCAGCAGCGGGACAGGCCAAGAGACCCAGTACTTC
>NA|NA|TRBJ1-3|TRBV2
CASRQGAGNTIYF
TGTGCCAGCAGACAGGGCGCCGGAAACACCATATATTTT
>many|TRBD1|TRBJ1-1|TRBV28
CASVTRTGWDTEAFF
TGTGCCAGCGTGACGCGGACAGGGTGGGACACTGAAGCTTTCTTT
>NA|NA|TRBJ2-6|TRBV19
CASSARAGANVLTF
TGTGCCAGTAGCGCCCGGGCTGGGGCCAACGTCCTGACTTTC
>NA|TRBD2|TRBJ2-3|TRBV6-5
CASSPAGGYTDTQYF
TGTGCCAGCAGCCCAGCGGGAGGTTACACAGATACGCAGTATTTT
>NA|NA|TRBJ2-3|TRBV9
CASSGGLDTDTQYF
TGTGCCAGCAGCGGGGGACTGGATACAGATACGCAGTATTTT
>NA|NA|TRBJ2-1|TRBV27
CASSARGPPKEPYNEQFF
TGTGCCAGCAGTGCCCGTGGCCCCCCTAAGGAGCCCTACAATGAGCAGTTCTTC
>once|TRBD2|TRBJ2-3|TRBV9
CASSVGSGGAEDTQYF
TGTGCCAGCAGCGTAGGTAGCGGGGGGGCCGAAGATACGCAGTATTTT
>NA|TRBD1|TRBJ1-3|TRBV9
CASSVGVGTGTGNTIYF
TGTGCCAGCAGCGTAGGTGTGGGGACAGGGACCGGAAACACCATATATTTT
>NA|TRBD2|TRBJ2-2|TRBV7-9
CASSLRLAGDTGELFF
TGTGCCAGCAGCTTAAGACTAGCGGGAGACACCGGGGAGCTGTTTTTT
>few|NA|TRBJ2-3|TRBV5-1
CASTRAEGDADTQYF
TGCGCCAGCACCCGGGCCGAGGGCGATGCAGATACGCAGTATTTT
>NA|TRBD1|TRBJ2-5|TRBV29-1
CSVLDRGNEETQYF
TGCAGCGTTCTGGACAGGGGAAATGAAGAGACCCAGTACTTC
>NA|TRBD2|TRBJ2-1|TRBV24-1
CATSEAGTRAHEQFF
TGTGCCACCAGTGAGGCCGGGACTAGAGCACATGAGCAGTTCTTC
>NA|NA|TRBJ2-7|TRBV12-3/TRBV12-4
CASTRGYEQYF
TGTGCCAGCACCCGGGGCTACGAGCAGTACTTC
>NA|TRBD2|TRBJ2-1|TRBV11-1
CASSILAGGFDEQFF
TGTGCCAGCAGCATACTAGCGGGGGGGTTCGATGAGCAGTTCTTC
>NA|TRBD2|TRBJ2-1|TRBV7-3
CASSLGLATREQFF
TGTGCCAGCAGCCTGGGACTAGCTACTAGGGAGCAGTTCTTC